Below are 22 T cell receptor beta chains sequenced from a single sample in a study of vaccination and CD4 T cells after COVID-19. These TCRs are of unknown antigen specificity. Stated treatment: approximately nine-day PBMC culture with coronavirus spike peptide pools or control peptides (ViraFEST assay). Cultured CD4+ T-cell DNA underwent Oncomine TCR Beta short-read sequencing. One entry per CDR3 protein results from TCRdb running MiXCR on the PCR reads. The sample includes about 19,000 distinct CDR3 sequences, about half of them seen just once. Here the sequenced sample was CD4+ T cells from blood, cultured in vitro, taken before SARS-CoV-2 vaccination. All receptors derive from a human donor who had recovered from COVID-19.

V and J are TRBV7-2 and TRBJ2-4; perhaps TRBD2 as D (5 bases). The germline V gene has CDR1 SGHTA and CDR2 FQGNSA. The CDR3 is 15 amino acids. The V end was cut by 5 bases, the J end by 3 bases, with 14 bases between. DNA of the CDR3: TGTGCCAGCAGCCCCGCGGTTGCGGGCAAAAACATTCAGTACTTC. Translating gives CASSPAVAGKNIQYF. Full variable domain (missing parts from reference TRBV7-2 and TRBJ2-4): GAGVSQSPSNKVTEKGKDVELRCDPISGHTALYWYRQSLGQGLEFLIYFQGNSAPDKSGLPSDRFSAERTGGSVSTLTIQRTQQEDSAVYLCASSPAVAGKNIQYFGAGTRLSVL.

The chain joins TRBV20-1 to TRBJ2-7; 7 bases align to TRBD1. The germline V gene encodes CDR1 DFQATT and CDR2 SNEGSKA (reference sequence). Trimming removed 6 bases from V and 5 bases from J; junction bases left unmatched: 13. The CDR3 has 14 residues. CDR3 residues: CSADRSTGVDEQYF. In DNA, the CDR3 is TGCAGTGCAGACCGCTCAACAGGGGTCGACGAGCAGTACTTC.

This clonotype was found a few times. The CDR3 loop reads CSARRQAGGSTDTQYF. DNA of the CDR3: TGCAGTGCTAGAAGACAAGCGGGAGGCAGCACAGATACGCAGTATTTT. The chain joins TRBV20-1 to TRBJ2-3; 9 positions match TRBD2. Germline lookup yields CDR1 DFQATT and CDR2 SNEGSKA (reference sequence). This CDR3 comprises 16 residues. V lost 2 bases and J lost 0; bases outside the gene matches: 6.

The chain employs TRBV27 and TRBJ2-1; maybe TRBD1 (6 bases). From germline, CDR1 is MNHEY and CDR2 SMNVEV (reference sequence). The CDR3 extends over 14 amino acids. V lost 6 bases to trimming and J lost 3 bases, with 12 bases between them. CDR3 nucleotide sequence: TGTGCCAGCAGCAGGGGTGGGGTCTACAATGAGCAGTTCTTC. As protein: CASSRGGVYNEQFF.

This clonotype has just a few counts. This sequence joins TRBV19 and TRBJ1-2; D unresolved. V lost 3 bases, J lost 8 bases, and 16 bases lay in between. CDR3 size: 14 residues. In germline, CDR1 is LNHDA, CDR2 SQIVND (reference sequence). The chain's CDR3 is CASSMLDPKGGYTF. As DNA, the CDR3 is TGTGCCAGTAGTATGCTGGACCCGAAGGGCGGCTACACCTTC.

V gene TRBV19 combines with J gene TRBJ1-2, with D uncertain. CDR1 is LNHDA, CDR2 SQIVND, per germline (reference sequence). V lost 5 bases, J lost 4 bases, and 14 bases lay in between. The CDR3 is made up of 14 amino acids. The CDR3 loop is CASSPPGIIYGYTF. The DNA for the CDR3 is TGTGCCAGTAGTCCGCCCGGAATTATCTATGGCTACACCTTC.

This clonotype was seen once. The rearrangement joins TRBV2 to TRBJ2-7, with 11 bases that match TRBD1. The CDR3 has 13 residues. Germline CDR1 reads SNHLY; CDR2 reads FYNNEI. With 8 bases clipped from V and 3 bases from J, the junction kept 3 bases outside the gene matches. CDR3 nucleotides: TGTGCCAGCCGGGACAGGGGGATCTACGAGCAGTACTTC. Its translation: CASRDRGIYEQYF. The entire variable domain, with the rest obtained from reference TRBV2 and TRBJ2-7, is as follows: EPEVTQTPSHQVTQMGQEVILRCVPISNHLYFYWYRQILGQKVEFLVSFYNNEISEKSEIFDDQFSVERPDGSNFTLKIRSTKLEDSAMYFCASRDRGIYEQYFGPGTRLTVT.

A single count supports this clonotype. The V and J genes are TRBV7-9 and TRBJ2-7, with TRBD1 matching 8 bases. CDR1 SEHNR and CDR2 FQNEAQ come from the germline V gene (reference sequence). V dropped 6 bases and J dropped 6; count of bases not matched to a gene: 16. This CDR3 has 16 residues. The DNA for the CDR3 is TGTGCCAGCAGTCGACAGGGGACTCGGGGGACTGGCGAGCAGTACTTC. Its protein is CASSRQGTRGTGEQYF.

The CDR3 DNA reads as TGTGCCAGCAGCGTGGGACTAGCGGAGGGCTCGCAAGAGACCCAGTACTTC. It yields the protein CASSVGLAEGSQETQYF. The genes are TRBV9 and TRBJ2-5, with TRBD2 identical over 11 bases. This CDR3 has 17 residues. Trimming took 2 bases from V and 2 from J; bases not matched to a gene: 8. CDR1 and CDR2 (germline): SGDLS, YYNGEE.

The rearrangement joins TRBV6-1 to TRBJ1-1, with D tentatively TRBD1 (5 bases). V gave up 2 bases and J gave up 5 bases, with 9 bases separating them. The CDR3 totals 13 residues. The germline V gene encodes CDR1 MNHNS and CDR2 SASEGT. The CDR3 loop reads CASSEQGQTEAFF. For the CDR3, the DNA is TGTGCCAGCAGTGAACAGGGTCAGACTGAAGCTTTCTTT.

The genes are TRBV20-1 and TRBJ1-2, with TRBD1 matching over 8 bases. The CDR3 runs to 13 residues. V lost 5 bases, J lost 4 bases, and 6 bases stayed unmatched. CDR1 and CDR2 from the germline V gene are DFQATT and SNEGSKA (reference sequence). The CDR3 nucleotides are TGCAGTGCTGACAGGGGAGGTGGCTATGGCTACACCTTC. Translation gives CSADRGGGYGYTF.

This clonotype was counted only a few times. J is TRBJ1-2 and V is TRBV10-3, with 8 nucleotides matching TRBD1. Germline assignment: CDR1 ENHRY and CDR2 SYGVKD. This CDR3 spans 14 amino acids. V was clipped by 3 bases and J by 8 bases; unmatched bases: 8. CDR3 sequence: CAISDRQGPRGYTF. The CDR3 nucleotides are TGTGCCATCAGTGACCGACAGGGGCCTCGAGGCTACACCTTC.

This chain uses TRBV19 with TRBJ1-6; 7 nucleotides match TRBD1. The CDR3 is 15 residues long. The germline V gene has CDR1 LNHDA and CDR2 SQIVND (reference sequence). After removal of 4 bases from V and 10 bases from J, the junction contained 10 bases not matched to a gene. CDR3 region: CASSTTGAVGSPLHF. Written as DNA, the CDR3 is TGTGCCAGTAGTACCACAGGGGCTGTAGGATCACCCCTCCACTTT.

This clonotype was counted once. This chain uses TRBV28 with TRBJ1-1, with 12 bases identical to TRBD1. The ends lost 6 bases at V and 5 bases at J; junction bases unmatched: 4. The CDR3 spans 14 residues. CDR1 MDHEN and CDR2 SYDVKM come from the germline V gene. CDR3 bases: TGTGCCAGCAGCGGGACAGGGGGCATAACTGAAGCTTTCTTT. Translation gives CASSGTGGITEAFF.

This sequence joins TRBV6-1 and TRBJ2-7; D gene uncertain. The length of the CDR3 is 15 residues. Germline lookup yields CDR1 MNHNS and CDR2 SASEGT. V gave up 5 bases and J gave up 2 bases, with 16 bases separating them. CDR3 sequence: CASSPRATFAYEQYF. The CDR3 DNA reads TGTGCCAGCAGTCCACGCGCCACATTCGCCTACGAGCAGTACTTC.

The table lists this clonotype with a few counts. The V and J genes are TRBV15 and TRBJ2-7; D is undetermined. Per germline, CDR1 LNHNV and CDR2 YYDKDF (reference sequence). V lost 0 bases and J lost 1, with 10 bases in between. This CDR3 is built from 15 residues. In nucleotides, the CDR3 is TGTGCCACCAGCAGAGATAGTGCTAGATCCTACGAGCAGTACTTC. Translated, it gives CATSRDSARSYEQYF.

The chain carries TRBV19 and TRBJ1-3; TRBD1 matches at 8 bases. The germline CDR1 and CDR2 sequences are LNHDA and SQIVND (reference sequence). V was clipped by 10 bases and J by 0 bases; unmatched bases: 14. The CDR3 has 17 amino acids. The CDR3 reads CATRNAGTGRSGNTIYF. The CDR3 nucleotides are TGTGCCACCCGGAACGCCGGGACAGGACGCTCTGGAAACACCATATATTTT.

This clonotype showed up just once. This chain connects TRBV2 to TRBJ2-5; perhaps TRBD1 as D (6 bases). Germline V lookup: CDR1 SNHLY, CDR2 FYNNEI. Between the trimmed V and J ends, which lost 6 bases and 4 bases, there was a span of 15 bases. CDR3 size: 14 residues. CDR3 amino acids: CASSRTVTIETQYF. CDR3 sequence (DNA): TGTGCCAGCAGCCGGACAGTGACTATAGAGACCCAGTACTTC.

This clonotype was seen only a few times. The V gene is TRBV24-1, the J gene TRBJ1-2, with D unclear. Germline loops: CDR1 KGHDR, CDR2 SFDVKD. There are 13 residues in the CDR3. Trimming pared 4 bases from V and 5 bases from J, leaving 10 bases between. CDR3 protein: CATSDQEVYGYTF. In DNA form, the CDR3 reads TGTGCCACCAGTGACCAAGAGGTATATGGCTACACCTTC.

This clonotype is a singleton in its sample. The rearrangement joins TRBV19 to TRBJ2-3; the D is unclear. Germline CDR1 is LNHDA and CDR2 is SQIVND (reference sequence). This CDR3 has 15 amino acids. V lost 1 base and J 0 bases, leaving 8 bases between the germline ends. CDR3 protein: CASSIVGKSTDTQYF. CDR3 bases: TGTGCCAGTAGTATAGTGGGCAAGAGCACAGATACGCAGTATTTT.

This chain connects TRBV6-1 to TRBJ2-1; D remains ambiguous. Trimming stripped 5 bases from V and 0 bases from J, with 14 bases between. This CDR3 has 16 amino acids. CDR1 MNHNS and CDR2 SASEGT come from the germline V gene. As DNA, the CDR3 is TGTGCCAGCAGTCGAAAGCCAAAAAGCTCCTACAATGAGCAGTTCTTC. Protein: CASSRKPKSSYNEQFF.

The chain has TRBV4-1 and TRBJ2-4, with no clear D. The V end lost 1 base, the J end lost 1 base, and 17 bases lay between the germline ends. The CDR3 spans 18 residues. CDR1 MGHRA and CDR2 YSYEKL come from the germline V gene. CDR3 in amino acids: CASSQVARKPGAKNIQYF. CDR3 coding DNA: TGCGCCAGCAGCCAAGTTGCTCGTAAACCTGGGGCCAAAAACATTCAGTACTTC.